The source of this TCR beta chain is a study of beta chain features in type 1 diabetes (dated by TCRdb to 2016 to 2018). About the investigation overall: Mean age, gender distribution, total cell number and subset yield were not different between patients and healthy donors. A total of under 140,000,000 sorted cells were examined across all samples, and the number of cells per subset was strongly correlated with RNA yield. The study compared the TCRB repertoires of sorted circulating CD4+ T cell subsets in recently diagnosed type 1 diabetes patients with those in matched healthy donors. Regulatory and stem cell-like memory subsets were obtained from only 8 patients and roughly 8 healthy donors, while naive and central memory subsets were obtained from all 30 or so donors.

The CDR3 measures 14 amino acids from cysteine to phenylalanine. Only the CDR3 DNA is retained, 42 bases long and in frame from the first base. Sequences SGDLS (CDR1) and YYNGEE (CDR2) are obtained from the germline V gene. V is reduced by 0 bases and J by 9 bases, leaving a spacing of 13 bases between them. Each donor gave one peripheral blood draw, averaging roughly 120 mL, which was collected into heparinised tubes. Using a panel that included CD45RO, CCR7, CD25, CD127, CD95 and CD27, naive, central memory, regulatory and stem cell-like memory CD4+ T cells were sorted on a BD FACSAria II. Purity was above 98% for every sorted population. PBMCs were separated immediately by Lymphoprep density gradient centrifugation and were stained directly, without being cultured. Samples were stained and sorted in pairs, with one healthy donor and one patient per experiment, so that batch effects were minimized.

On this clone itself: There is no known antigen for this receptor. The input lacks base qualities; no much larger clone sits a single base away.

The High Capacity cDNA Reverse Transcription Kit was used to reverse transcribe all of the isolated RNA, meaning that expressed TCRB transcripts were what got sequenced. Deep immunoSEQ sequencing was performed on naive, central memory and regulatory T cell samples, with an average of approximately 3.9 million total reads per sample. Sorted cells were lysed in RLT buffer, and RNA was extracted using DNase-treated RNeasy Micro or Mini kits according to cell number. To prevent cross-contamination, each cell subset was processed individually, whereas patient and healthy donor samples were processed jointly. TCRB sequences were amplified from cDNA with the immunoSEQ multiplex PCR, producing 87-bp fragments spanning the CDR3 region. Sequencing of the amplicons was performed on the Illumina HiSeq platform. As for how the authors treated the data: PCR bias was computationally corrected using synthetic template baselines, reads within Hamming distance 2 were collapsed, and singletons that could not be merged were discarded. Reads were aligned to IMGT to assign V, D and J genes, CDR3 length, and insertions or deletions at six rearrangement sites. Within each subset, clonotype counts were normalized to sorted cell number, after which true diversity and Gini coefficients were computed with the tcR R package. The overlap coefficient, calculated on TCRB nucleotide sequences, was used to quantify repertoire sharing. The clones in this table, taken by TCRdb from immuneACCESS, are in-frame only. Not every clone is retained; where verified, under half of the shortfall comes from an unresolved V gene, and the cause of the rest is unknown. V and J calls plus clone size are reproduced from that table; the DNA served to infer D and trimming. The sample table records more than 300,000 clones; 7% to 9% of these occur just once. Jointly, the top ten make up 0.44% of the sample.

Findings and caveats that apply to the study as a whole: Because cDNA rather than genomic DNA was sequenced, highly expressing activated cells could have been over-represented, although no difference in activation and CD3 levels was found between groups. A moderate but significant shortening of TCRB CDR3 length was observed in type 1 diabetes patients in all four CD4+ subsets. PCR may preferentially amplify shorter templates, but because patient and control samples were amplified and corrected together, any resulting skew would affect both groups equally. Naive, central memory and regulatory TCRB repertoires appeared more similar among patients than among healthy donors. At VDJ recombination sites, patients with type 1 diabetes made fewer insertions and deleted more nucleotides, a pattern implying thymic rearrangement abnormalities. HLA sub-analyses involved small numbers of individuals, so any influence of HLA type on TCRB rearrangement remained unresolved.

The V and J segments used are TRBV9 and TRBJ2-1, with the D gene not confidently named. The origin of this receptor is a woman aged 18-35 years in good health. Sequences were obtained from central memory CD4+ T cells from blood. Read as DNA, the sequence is TGTGCCAGCAGCGTAGATCTTTCCCAGTTTGAGCAGTTCTTC. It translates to CASSVDLSQFEQFF.